This paragraph reports one T cell receptor beta chain. Its specific antigen is unknown. The junction and the germline gene differ at one end; a read error may be behind it. This entry belongs to a study of cytomegalovirus exposure and HLA in healthy donors (dated by TCRdb to between 2016 and 2019). About the full investigation: An earlier analysis of a few hundred of the donors reported about 300 Gb of sequence data and 117 million unique TCR beta sequences obtained from 150 million to 200 million T cells. An early release that covered several hundred HLA-typed donors contained around 330 gigabases of sequencing data and 75 million to 100 million unique TCR sequences. Of the roughly 410 genotyped donors, 75% to 85% were placed in the genetic ancestry cluster associated with self-reported Caucasian donors. The study was designed to test whether signatures of past pathogen exposure could be identified by cataloging public T cell receptors. The study profiled the T cell repertoires of about 640 subjects by immunosequencing and related them to cytomegalovirus serostatus. A separate validation cohort of approximately 120 different subjects was used in addition to the roughly 670-subject first cohort. To predict cytomegalovirus infection status, the study combined high-throughput TCR immunosequencing, statistical association of individual TCRs with disease status, and machine learning. In a later analysis, previously published TCR beta repertoires from 670 or so donors were re-analyzed and high-resolution HLA genotyping was added so that TCR occurrence patterns could be studied. In the later analysis, no new phenotypic data were used to find candidate immune exposures; instead, reliance was placed on TCR beta sequences and their occurrence across donors. An earlier analysis of around 580 of the donors used high-throughput TCR beta sequencing to judge whether each TCR beta V gene segment behaved as functional or pseudogenic. Donor age, sex, ethnicity and CMV serostatus were collected together with the repertoire data. In a later genetic analysis, genome-wide SNP genotypes for 398 of the 666 donors were used, and that subset was treated as a discovery cohort. Every repertoire in the discovery cohort had been generated on one and the same sequencing platform. HLA typing included class I and class II loci at four-digit resolution. Typing coverage differed by locus: A, B, C, DRB1 and DQB1 were typed in roughly 620-630 donors, DQA1 in about 500, DPA1 in around 610, and DPB1 in 450 to 480. Because of strong linkage in the cohort, five DR-DQ haplotypes were treated as single units for association and clustering. On average, around 230,000 unique TCR beta nucleotide sequences were sequenced per donor among a few hundred genotyped donors of the cohort, with roughly 20% of those sequences being non-productive.

The library was made by the immunoSEQ multiplex PCR assay. For the multiplex PCR, a mixture combining 60 forward primers for TCR Vbeta segments and 13 reverse primers for TCR Jbeta segments was used. Amplification of the CDR3 region of rearranged TCR beta genes was performed with a multiplex PCR assay on genomic DNA. The amplified TCR beta libraries were sequenced on the Illumina HiSeq System as 87-base-pair reads. For the original study's pipeline: A later analysis tallied 75 million to 95 million unique TCR beta chains across the 640 or so repertoires, and some 10 million of those chains were shared by two or more donors. Raw reads were error-corrected and collapsed into unique sequences by a nearest-neighbor algorithm in which closely related sequences were merged to remove PCR and sequencing errors. V, D and J gene segments were assigned by aligning CDR3 sequences to IMGT reference sequences. Each retained sequence needed at least a six-nucleotide match to both a V gene segment and a J gene segment. A rearrangement counted as productive if the CDR3 had no stop codons and remained in frame with V and J, and every other rearrangement counted as non-productive. Following IMGT convention, CDR3 was defined as the stretch from the second conserved V-encoded cysteine up to the conserved J-encoded phenylalanine. The earlier analysis of about 570 of the donors excluded any sequence lacking an unambiguous match to a single V gene segment. In an earlier analysis of approximately 590 of the donors, V segments were called functional above 56.7% productive rearrangements and were called segregating when the between-donor standard deviation exceeded 5%. A statistical classification framework was built for diagnosing cytomegalovirus status from the catalog of TCR beta chain sequences. In a later analysis, V and J genes were assigned by comparing TCR nucleotide sequences against IMGT/GENE-DB human TR gene sequences. The TCRdist pipeline was used in a later analysis to assign CDR3 sequences and most-parsimonious VDJ recombination scenarios. A later analysis defined each TCR beta chain by its CDR3 amino acid sequence plus V-gene family, and excluded reads lacking a unique V-gene family. A later analysis removed several hundred highly shared, low-generation-probability nucleotide sequences to deal with suspected cross-contamination and a sequencing artifact. For each public chain, a later analysis derived a clonal expansion index from normalized ranks of inferred template counts within each repertoire. A later analysis computed generation probabilities with a VDJ recombination model fitted to out-of-frame rearrangements, and checked the results against IGoR. In a later analysis, TCR-TCR, TCR-HLA and TCR-CMV co-occurrence was scored with hypergeometric tests, and a repertoire-size bias correction was applied to TCR pairs. In a later analysis, false discovery rates were estimated by permuting HLA or CMV assignments 20 times. A later analysis grouped co-occurring TCRs with DBSCAN, adding TCRdist sequence similarity when clustering within HLA-allele-positive subsets. Repertoires with fewer than 30,000 or more than 120,000 public chains were left out of co-occurrence clustering, as were about 5 repertoires with anomalous nucleotide sharing. The immuneACCESS repertoire file appears here via TCRdb, limited to in-frame rearrangements. These files lack a portion of the clones; in checked studies, under half of the deficit traces to unresolved V genes, and the cause of the others is not known. That table gives V, J and clone size, and the DNA gave D and trimming. The sample contains 150,000 to 200,000 clones, 68% of them found a single time. Approximately 1.5% of the sample rests with the top ten.

Summary of the overall study and its limitations: Sequencing depth was assumed to be roughly uniform across donors in the presence/absence analyses, though that assumption may not hold. A total of 164 TCR beta chains were listed by the study as associated with cytomegalovirus. An earlier analysis of around 540 of the donors showed that most TCR beta V segments appeared in productive rearrangements either about 87% or about 30% of the time, which broadly matched IMGT annotations. A further reported finding was that TCR beta sequences accurately predicted the HLA-A and HLA-B alleles for most subjects in the first cohort. In a later analysis, TCR association rates were found to vary across HLA loci, with the most associated TCRs seen for DRB1 alleles and the fewest for HLA-C alleles. The 87-base-pair reads could not distinguish some IMGT-functional V segments, including TRBV6-2 and TRBV6-3, so those segments were excluded. According to a later genetic analysis, donors in an Asian-associated ancestry cluster had fewer N-insertions in productive TCRs than the approximately 650-donor mean. A later genetic analysis associated a missense DCLRE1C variant with V-gene and J-gene trimming of TCR beta chains, and an independent cohort replicated the association. Only TCR beta chains were sequenced in this cohort, and the absence of alpha or paired-chain data limited detectable features. Immune exposure information for the cohort was limited to CMV serostatus. A later analysis associated some 17,000 TCR beta sequences with specific HLA alleles at a false discovery rate of 0.05. Several of the top co-occurrence clusters appeared to be linked to parvovirus B19, influenza, CMV and Epstein-Barr virus, according to a later analysis. In vitro tests confirmed that three of the cytomegalovirus-associated TCR beta chains recognize cytomegalovirus antigens. While some public TCRs were present in many individuals, most TCR sequences turned up only very rarely across donors. Because counts were too low, around 17 rarely observed V segments, including chromosome 9 orphons, were left out of the earlier analysis of 500 to 750 of the donors. Strong co-occurrence of HLA alleles, especially DR and DQ, made assigning TCR associations to individual alleles difficult. A cluster of highly shared sequence variants was judged likely to be a technical artifact of the sequencing pipeline. Correlated functional status among segregating V segments might be attributable to linkage disequilibrium, but an unknown experimental factor could not be ruled out. In both the original and validation cohorts, the classifier was reported to diagnose cytomegalovirus status with high specificity and sensitivity. Because HLA typing was missing for some donors at each locus, association tests included only the typed subset. It was suggested by the authors that the approach could potentially be generalized to other disease states and immunological phenotypes. Most CMV-associated TCR beta chains appeared to be HLA-restricted in a later analysis, and the HLA associations seemed to be driven largely by CMV exposure. A later analysis found that HLA-associated TCR beta chains were more clonally expanded and had lower generation probabilities than equally common non-associated chains.

Sequences MGHRA (CDR1) and YSYEKL (CDR2) are obtained from the germline V gene. CDR3 length: 14 amino acids, cysteine to phenylalanine. The sequence is cut down to CDR3 DNA, 42 bases in frame from base 1. In total, 630 or so healthy bone marrow donors made up the cohort. Cohort members were all nominally healthy when sampled, although unrecorded immune exposures were likely present. The donor was CMV seronegative and was included in the group of 352 seronegative cohort members. A peripheral blood sample was collected from each donor, and TCR beta sequencing was performed on peripheral blood mononuclear cells. Genomic DNA was extracted from the blood cell samples with the Qiagen DNeasy Blood Extraction Kit.

The sequence joins TRBV4-1 to TRBJ1-5; TRBD1 is possibly the D segment (6 matching bases). Sequencing input: PBMCs. The origin of this receptor is a man aged 45-65 years in good health and CMV-seronegative. The DNA is as follows: TGCACCAGCAGCCGGACAGACAGCAATCAGCCCCAGCATTTT. Translated, this gives CTSSRTDSNQPQHF.